The sequence of this T cell receptor beta chain was determined in a study of T cells in Graves' hyperthyroidism and ophthalmopathy. It was considered stable Graves' hyperthyroidism when ophthalmopathy did not progress within 18 months. Exclusion of a patient resulted from uncontrolled infection, other autoimmune disease, pregnancy or lactation. Extraction of PBMCs used roughly 10 ml of fresh peripheral blood. CDR1 and CDR2 from the germline V gene are SQVTM and ANQGSEA. The V and J ends lost 7 bases and 2 bases respectively, with 11 bases between them. The CDR3 has 12 residues. The TCR beta CDR3 regions underwent amplification using RNA transcripts as the source. In the first-round RT-PCR of the TCR CDR3, the HTBI primer set was used. TCRdb reprocessed the multiplex PCR reads with MiXCR, giving one entry per CDR3 protein. The sample yields 300,000 to 350,000 distinct CDR3 sequences, about 20% seen once.

Specimen: blood. This chain links TRBV29-1 with TRBJ1-1; D is possibly TRBD1 (5 bases). This TCR derives from a woman in her forties or fifties with Graves' hyperthyroidism. CDR3 loop: CSGRGGNTEAFF. CDR3 DNA sequence: TGCAGCGGCCGTGGGGGAAACACTGAAGCTTTCTTT.